The source of this T cell receptor (beta chain) is a study of blood T cell repertoires in COVID-19. Study information: Sites across the United States, Italy and Spain contributed samples from acute and convalescent COVID-19. PBMCs, B-cell-depleted T cells, or T cells were the source of the cDNA or gDNA that made up the material.

This clone appeared a few times. Original data processing: Amplification with reference gene primers provided the estimates of nucleated cell counts. Using immunoSEQ multiplex PCR, the repertoire was profiled, and TCRdb retains in-frame clones only, with some absent. That table supplies the V and J calls and clone size; D and trimming were determined from the DNA. The table records over 95,000 clones, 81% of them present only once. Germline values: CDR1 LNHDA, CDR2 SQIVND (reference sequence). The CDR3 is 12 amino acids. The germline V and J ends were trimmed by 6 bases and 4 bases, with 9 bases remaining between them.

Sequenced: peripheral blood. This sequence joins TRBV19 and TRBJ1-1; D is unclear. This sequence was found in a man in his fifties or sixties with acute or convalescent COVID-19. DNA of the CDR3: TGTGCCAGTAGAGTAGGGAGCACTGAAGCTTTCTTT. This codes for CASRVGSTEAFF.